The present entry profiles one TCR beta chain with its context. The data originate from a study of PD-L1 blockade in urothelial cancer. Losses at the gene ends were 5 bases for V and 4 bases for J; bases not matched to a gene: 8. In germline, CDR1 is MNHNS, CDR2 SASEGT. The CDR3 is made up of 15 amino acids. Described time point: pretreatment peripheral blood. The data were produced by immunoSEQ multiplex PCR, yet TCRdb's version contains in-frame clones alone and is incomplete. The table lists 45,000 or so clones, approximately 78% of them singletons. This rearrangement joins TRBV6-1 to TRBJ2-3, with 8 nucleotides matching TRBD1. The sequence was collected from a man aged 45-60 years with urothelial cancer. The input for sequencing was PBMCs, taken around atezolizumab (anti-PD-L1) treatment. As DNA, the CDR3 is TGTGCCAGCAGTAGACAGGGGTCAATGCCAGATACGCAGTATTTT. Translation: CASSRQGSMPDTQYF.